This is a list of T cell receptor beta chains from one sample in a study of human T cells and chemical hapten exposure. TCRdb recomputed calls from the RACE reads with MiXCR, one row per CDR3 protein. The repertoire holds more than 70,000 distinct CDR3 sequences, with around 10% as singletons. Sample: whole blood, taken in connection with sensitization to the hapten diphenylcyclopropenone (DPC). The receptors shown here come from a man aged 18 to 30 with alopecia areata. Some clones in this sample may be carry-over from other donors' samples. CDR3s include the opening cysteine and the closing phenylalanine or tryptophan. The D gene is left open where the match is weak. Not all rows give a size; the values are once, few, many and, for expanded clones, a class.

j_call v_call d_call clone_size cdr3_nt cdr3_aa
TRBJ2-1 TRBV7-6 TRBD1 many TGTGCCAGCAGCCCACTGACGACAGGGGTTGGTGGTGAGCAGTTCTTC CASSPLTTGVGGEQFF
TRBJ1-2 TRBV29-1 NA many TGCAGCGTTGCTTGGGAGGGATCGTTTCGGACCTTC CSVAWEGSFRTF
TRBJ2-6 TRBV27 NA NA TGTGCCAGCAGTTTATGGCACGGCTCTGGGGCCAACGTCCTGACTTTC CASSLWHGSGANVLTF
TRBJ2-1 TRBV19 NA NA TGTGCCAGTAGTATAGAGGTAGGGGTCAGGGAGCAGTTCTTC CASSIEVGVREQFF
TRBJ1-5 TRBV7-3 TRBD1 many TGTGCCAGCAGCTTGTCCCGGGACAGGAAACCTAGCAATCAGCCCCAGCATTTT CASSLSRDRKPSNQPQHF
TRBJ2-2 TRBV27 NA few TGTGCCAGCAGCCCATCGAACACCGGGGAGCTGTTTTTT CASSPSNTGELFF
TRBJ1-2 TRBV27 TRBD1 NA TGTGCCAGCCGCCCAGGGGGCGCTAACTATGGCTACACCTTC CASRPGGANYGYTF
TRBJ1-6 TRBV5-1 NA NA TGCGCCAGCAGCTTGGGACACCTCACTTCACCCCTCCACTTT CASSLGHLTSPLHF
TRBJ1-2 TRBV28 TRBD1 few TGTGCCAGCAGTAGACGCGGGACAGGGGGCAGTGGAGGCTACACCTTC CASSRRGTGGSGGYTF
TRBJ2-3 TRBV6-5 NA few TGTGCCAGCAGTTACAGGCGGGGAGATCTGACGCAGTATTTT CASSYRRGDLTQYF
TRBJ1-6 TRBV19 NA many TGTGCCAGTGCGGGACAAGAAAATTCACCCCTCCACTTT CASAGQENSPLHF
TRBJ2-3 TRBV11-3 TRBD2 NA TGTGCCAGCAGCCTTTCCCCTAGCGGGGGCACAGATACGCAGTATTTT CASSLSPSGGTDTQYF
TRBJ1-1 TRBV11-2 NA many TGTGCCAGCAGCTTCGGGGGGCGCGTCACTGAAGCTTTCTTT CASSFGGRVTEAFF
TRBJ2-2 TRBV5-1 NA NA TGCGCCAGCAGCTTGGTGGCTAACACCGGGGAGCTGTTTTTT CASSLVANTGELFF
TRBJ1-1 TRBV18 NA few TGTGCCAGCTCACCATCGGCGCAGAACACTGAAGCTTTCTTT CASSPSAQNTEAFF
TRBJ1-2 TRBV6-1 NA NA TGTGCCAGCAGTGAAGCGGTCCGGGGATCGTCCACCTATGGCTACACCTTC CASSEAVRGSSTYGYTF
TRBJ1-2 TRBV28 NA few TGTGCCAGCAGGTCCGGAACAGGGAACGGCTACACCTTC CASRSGTGNGYTF
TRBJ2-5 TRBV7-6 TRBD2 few TGTGCCAGCAGCCCGATCTCCGGGACTAGCGGGGGGAAGAGGGAGACCCAGTACTTC CASSPISGTSGGKRETQYF
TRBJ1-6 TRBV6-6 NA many TGTGCCAGCGGAGTCGGAGTCGGTAATTCACCCCTCCACTTT CASGVGVGNSPLHF
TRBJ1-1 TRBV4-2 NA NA TGTGCCAGCAGCCAAGTGGGGAGGACTGAAGCTTTCTTT CASSQVGRTEAFF
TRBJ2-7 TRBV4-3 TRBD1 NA TGCGCCAGCAGCCAAGATCGCAGGGGGACCTACGAGCAGTACTTC CASSQDRRGTYEQYF
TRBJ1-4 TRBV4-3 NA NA TGCGCCAGCAGCCATTTCGGGGGAACTAATGAAAAACTGTTTTTT CASSHFGGTNEKLFF
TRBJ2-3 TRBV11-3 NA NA TGTGCCAGCAGCGAGGGGCAGGGAACAGATACGCAGTATTTT CASSEGQGTDTQYF
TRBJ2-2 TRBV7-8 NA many TGTGCCAGCAGGAGGACCGGGGAGCTGTTTTTT CASRRTGELFF
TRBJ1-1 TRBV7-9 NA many TGTGCCAGCAGCTCGAGCCCACGGGACACTGAAGCTTTCTTT CASSSSPRDTEAFF
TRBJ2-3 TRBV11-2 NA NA TGTGCCAGCAGCTCTTTGGGATCTACAGATACGCAGTATTTT CASSSLGSTDTQYF
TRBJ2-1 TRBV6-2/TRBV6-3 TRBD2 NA TGTGCCAGCAGTACCCGCGGGGGAGAGCAGTTCTTC CASSTRGGEQFF
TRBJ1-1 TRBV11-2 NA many TGTGCCAGCAGCCCTACATTGGCCCCTGAAGCTTTCTTT CASSPTLAPEAFF
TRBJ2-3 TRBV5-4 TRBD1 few TGTGCCAGCAGCTTAACCCCGGGACAGGACACAGATACGCAGTATTTT CASSLTPGQDTDTQYF
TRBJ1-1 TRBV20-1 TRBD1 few TGCAGTGCTAGACACACCGACAGGGATTACGGTGAAGCTTTCTTT CSARHTDRDYGEAFF
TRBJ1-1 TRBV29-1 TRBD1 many TGCAGCGTTGAGGACAGGAGGTCATTCGCTGAAGCTTTCTTT CSVEDRRSFAEAFF
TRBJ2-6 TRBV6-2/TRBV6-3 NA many TGTGCCAGCAGTTACACACCTGGGGCCAACGTCCTGACTTTC CASSYTPGANVLTF
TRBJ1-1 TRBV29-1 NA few TGCAGCGTACAGATGGTCGGGAACACTGAAGCTTTCTTT CSVQMVGNTEAFF
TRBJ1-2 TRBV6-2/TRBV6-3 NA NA TGTGCCAGCAGCCCATCTGGAAGGGGTCACTATGGCTACACCTTC CASSPSGRGHYGYTF
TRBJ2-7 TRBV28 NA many TGTGCCAGCAGTTTATTTTCGGGGGAGCAGTACTTC CASSLFSGEQYF
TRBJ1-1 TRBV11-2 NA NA TGTGCCAGCAGCTTAGTTAGGGTCGGGACTGAAGCTTTCTTT CASSLVRVGTEAFF
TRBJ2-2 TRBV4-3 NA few TGCGCCAGCAGCCAAGAAACAGGGACAACGAACACCGGGGAGCTGTTTTTT CASSQETGTTNTGELFF
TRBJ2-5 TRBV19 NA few TGTGCCAGTAGTATACCAGGCTCGGAGACCCAGTACTTC CASSIPGSETQYF
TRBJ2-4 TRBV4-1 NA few TGCGCCGGGACAGCCAAAAACATTCAGTACTTC CAGTAKNIQYF
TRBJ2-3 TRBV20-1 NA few TGCAGTGCTAGATCGGACCTCACAGATACGCAGTATTTT CSARSDLTDTQYF
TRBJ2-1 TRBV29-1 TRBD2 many TGCAGCGCCGGGACTAGCCGAGGATATATTGAGCAGTTCTTC CSAGTSRGYIEQFF
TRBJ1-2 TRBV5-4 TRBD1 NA TGTGCCATCCCGGGGACAGCCTATGGCTACACCTTC CAIPGTAYGYTF
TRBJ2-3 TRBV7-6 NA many TGTGCCAGCAGCTTAGTGAGGAGTCTCACAGATACGCAGTATTTT CASSLVRSLTDTQYF
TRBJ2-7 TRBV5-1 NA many TGCGCCAGCAGCTTGGGACAGGGGAGGGAGAAGTCCTACGAGCAGTACTTC CASSLGQGREKSYEQYF